A selection of T cell receptor beta chains follows, all from one sample in a study of blood T cell repertoires in COVID-19. The table came from immunoSEQ multiplex PCR; TCRdb's copy has only in-frame clones and leaves some out. The table shows a few hundred thousand clones, with 70% to 90% occurring only once. Sequencing input: peripheral blood. The receptors come from a man between 45 and 60 years old with acute or convalescent COVID-19. The conserved cysteine and the conserved F or W are not part of the CDR3 here.

TRBV19	TRBJ1-4	ASSIPGQREKLF
TRBV11-3	TRBJ2-5	ASSLGSGGETQY
TRBV3-1/TRBV3-2	TRBJ1-5	ASGGGYGNQPQH
TRBV18	TRBJ1-3	ASSPGTTGNTIY
TRBV4-1	TRBJ2-1	ASSQDPDLSSYNEQF
TRBV15	TRBJ1-1	ATSRATANTEAF
TRBV19	TRBJ2-1	ASNVGGGHLEQF
TRBV27	TRBJ2-1	ASSLWSGGDAYNEQF
TRBV5-1	TRBJ1-2	ASSLAGVESYGYT
TRBV5-4	TRBJ1-6	ASSSGQGNSPLH
TRBV5-8	TRBJ1-5	ASSLDRGLQPQH
TRBV6-5	TRBJ2-7	ASSYSRGQGGGEQY
TRBV10-3	TRBJ1-4	AIMQAGGEKLF
TRBV19	TRBJ1-1	ASSIPGNTEAF
TRBV28	TRBJ2-1	ASSFSGSSYNEQF
TRBV6-5	TRBJ1-3	ASIGGDLSGNTIY
TRBV30	TRBJ1-2	AWGHNDRADYGYT
TRBV10-3	TRBJ1-2	AISEVGTPANGYT
TRBV18	TRBJ1-1	ASSAGQGPMTEAF
TRBV7-9	TRBJ1-1	ASSLPPVNTEAF
TRBV7-9	TRBJ2-7	ASSLGAGVGTYEQY
TRBV13	TRBJ1-1	ASSLRDIYSNTEAF
TRBV7-9	TRBJ1-2	ASSRDRGNYGYT
TRBV12-3/TRBV12-4	TRBJ1-6	ASSLLFNSPLH
TRBV7-3	TRBJ2-1	ASSVNSNSYNEQF
TRBV7-2	TRBJ2-1	ASSPRSGGSYNEQF
TRBV18	TRBJ1-1	ASSPGEGNTEAF
TRBV6-5	TRBJ1-5	ASSRQENQPQH
TRBV9	TRBJ1-1	ASSVGGTGTTEAF
TRBV27	TRBJ2-5	ASSPQQGTRPKETQY
TRBV6-1	TRBJ1-2	ASSEAGTGGSNGYT
TRBV2	TRBJ1-6	ASSATGENSPLH
TRBV11-2	TRBJ2-2	ASSRPRWTSMDTGELF
TRBV21-1	TRBJ1-1	ASGRDTEAF
TRBV18	TRBJ1-5	ASSPTGAEGQPQH
TRBV7-9	TRBJ2-1	ASSYGLLGAGGQYNEQF
TRBV2	TRBJ1-1	ASSDEGVRSNTEAF
TRBV2	TRBJ2-3	ASSQRTAS
TRBV7-9	TRBJ1-1	ASSFGRVRKLNTEAF
TRBV6-5	TRBJ1-2	ASRGQGRDYGYT
TRBV5-1	TRBJ2-6	ASTGHSGANVLT
TRBV5-4	TRBJ2-3	ASSSQAGLNTDTQY
TRBV6-1	TRBJ1-2	ASSDPRQGLYGYT
TRBV5-1	TRBJ1-1	ASSVDPTGSPTEAF
TRBV11-3	TRBJ2-1	ASSLERGNEQF
TRBV7-3	TRBJ2-2	ASSLGQGAGELF
TRBV27	TRBJ1-3	ASSSHIGGSGNTIY
TRBV19	TRBJ1-5	ASSIAGYSNQPQH
TRBV19	TRBJ1-4	ASSIGDRAEKLF
TRBV4-1	TRBJ1-4	ASSQGPLRV
TRBV5-5	TRBJ1-3	ASSLEGTGGNTIY
TRBV12-3/TRBV12-4	TRBJ1-1	ASSLTPNTEAF
TRBV27	TRBJ1-5	ASSLGGQGYQPQH
TRBV19	TRBJ1-1	ASSSRTVGTEAF
TRBV7-2	TRBJ1-3	ASSSRAGHSGNTIY